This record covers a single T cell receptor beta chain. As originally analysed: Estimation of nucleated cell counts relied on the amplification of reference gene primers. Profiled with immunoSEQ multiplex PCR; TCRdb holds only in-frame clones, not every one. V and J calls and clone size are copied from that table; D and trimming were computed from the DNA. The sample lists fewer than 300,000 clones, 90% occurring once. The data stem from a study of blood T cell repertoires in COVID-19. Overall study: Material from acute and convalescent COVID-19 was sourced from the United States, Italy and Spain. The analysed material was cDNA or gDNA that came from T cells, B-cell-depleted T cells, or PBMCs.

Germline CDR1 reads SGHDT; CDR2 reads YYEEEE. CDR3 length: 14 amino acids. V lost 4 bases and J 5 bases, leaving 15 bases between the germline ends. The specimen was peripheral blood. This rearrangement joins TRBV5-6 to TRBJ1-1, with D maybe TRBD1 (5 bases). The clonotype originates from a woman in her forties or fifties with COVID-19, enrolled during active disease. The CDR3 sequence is CASSQRGAGTEAFF. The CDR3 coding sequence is TGTGCCAGCAGCCAGAGGGGCGCGGGAACTGAAGCTTTCTTT.